This record looks at one T cell receptor beta chain sequence and its context. The antigen this receptor binds is unknown. No per-base quality is available; no much larger clone lies one base away. The data were obtained in a study of cytomegalovirus exposure and HLA in healthy donors (dated by TCRdb to the late 2010s). With respect to the entire study: A later analysis indicated that the 130 or so validation repertoires were generated on the platform also employed for the 700 or so repertoires of the first cohort. To predict cytomegalovirus infection status, the study combined high-throughput TCR immunosequencing, statistical association of individual TCRs with disease status, and machine learning. Besides the first cohort of roughly 640 subjects, a separate validation cohort made up of over 95 different subjects was used. The aim of the study was to test whether cataloging public T cell receptors could identify signatures of past pathogen exposure. The paper's findings and limits, for the study overall: The authors suggested that the approach could potentially be generalized to other disease states and immunological phenotypes. While some public TCRs were present in many individuals, most TCR sequences turned up only very rarely across donors. In vitro tests confirmed that a few of the cytomegalovirus-associated TCR beta chains recognize cytomegalovirus antigens. A total of some 180 TCR beta chains were listed by the study as associated with cytomegalovirus. In a later analysis, TCRs clustered in the first cohort were found to also tend to co-occur in the 130 or so validation repertoires, with 90% to 95% of cluster scores above 0. A later analysis lacked HLA typing for the validation cohort, so it scored co-occurrence in that cohort across all 130 or so repertoires. Cytomegalovirus status was reported to be diagnosed by the classifier with high specificity and sensitivity in both the original and validation cohorts.

Donors formed part of the validation cohort, which comprised over a hundred subjects and was distinct from the first cohort of 550 to 850 subjects. A distance of 16 bases separates the germline ends of V and J, which lose 5 bases and 9 bases respectively. The CDR3 contains 13 residues, cysteine and phenylalanine counted. Just the 39-base CDR3 DNA is kept, in frame starting at base 1. Per the germline V gene, SGHTA is the CDR1 and FQGNSA is the CDR2. The library relied on the immunoSEQ multiplex PCR assay. The study's own analysis went as follows. A statistical classification framework was built for diagnosing cytomegalovirus status from the catalog of TCR beta chain sequences. In its TCRdb copy, this immuneACCESS table keeps in-frame sequences only and misses some clones. Where compared with another copy, unresolved V genes explain less than half of these, and the others have no known cause. The V and J calls and clone size come from that table; D and trimming were worked out from the DNA. Counted in this sample were roughly 200,000 clones; around nine tenths of them appeared once. The leading ten clones occupy roughly 7% of the sample.

The source is a young man in good health and CMV-seropositive. The sequenced sample consisted of PBMCs. The rearranged chain carries TRBV7-2 and TRBJ1-1; the D gene is perhaps TRBD1, on 6 matching bases. The CDR3: CASSPTAQGQAFF. Here is the DNA: TGTGCCAGCAGCCCCACGGCCCAGGGGCAAGCTTTCTTT.